The T cell receptor (beta chain) described here comes from a study of a mutant IDH1 vaccine in newly diagnosed glioma (dated by TCRdb to the early 2020s). In the study overall: Vaccination began 4-6 weeks after radiotherapy alone, or alongside temozolomide cycles in the chemotherapy-containing groups. The week-35 safety follow-up took place at visit V12, and the week-47 end of study took place at visit V13. Of the roughly 30 treated patients, roughly 62% were male and about 40% were female, and the mean age was roughly 38 years. Six visits were used for peripheral blood collection: V03 (baseline), V05, V07, V10, V12 and V13. For exploratory analyses, about 25 treated patients had longitudinal TCRB deep sequencing done wherever samples were available. Before enrollment, patients had received standard therapy of radiotherapy alone, temozolomide alone, or radiochemotherapy with temozolomide; most received the combination.

On the study overall, not on this receptor specifically: Immune responses induced by the vaccine were seen in approximately 93% of patients across multiple MHC alleles. Selection of PBMC samples for TCRB deep sequencing was based on availability. Pseudoprogression seemed to be unrelated to changes in the top peripheral T cell clonotypes found by TCRB sequencing. The authors stated that sample limitations prevented analyses of patient blood samples from being reproduced.

In the germline V gene (reference sequence), CDR1 corresponds to LNHDA and CDR2 to SQIVND. Reading from cysteine to phenylalanine, the CDR3 counts 13 amino acids. Only the CDR3 DNA stays, 39 bases, in frame from base 1. The V end loses 5 bases and the J end loses 4 bases, and a stretch of 11 bases separates them. The table lists this clone with a few counts. Its antigen is still unknown. Base qualities were left out, and no much larger clone turns up one base away. The library was obtained by the immunoSEQ multiplex PCR assay. Following the manufacturer's protocol, the hsTCRB Kit was used to amplify rearranged TCR beta chain sequences. Sequencing of TCRB libraries was carried out on an Illumina MiSeq. On the study's bioinformatics: The kit vendor's proprietary platform handled demultiplexing, trimming and gene mapping. The table was pulled from immuneACCESS by TCRdb, which kept in-frame rearrangements only. Such tables lose some clones; where checked, under half of the loss comes from unresolved V genes, and the rest has no known cause. V, J and clone size are taken as reported in that table, and D and trimming were inferred from the DNA itself. This sample has tens of thousands of clones in its table, and roughly 82% of those were observed once. The ten largest account for about 17% of the sample.

Reading the label with the study, this specimen's time point is: week 47, end of study. Each vaccine dose, consisting of 300 ug of a 20-mer mutant IDH1 peptide in Montanide, was administered subcutaneously with topical imiquimod. Patients received eight vaccinations in weeks 1, 3, 5, 7, 11, 15, 19 and 23, corresponding to visits V03 through V10. Donors had newly diagnosed WHO grade 3 or 4 IDH1-mutant astrocytomas with loss of nuclear ATRX. The samples were drawn from NOA16, a multicentre, single-arm, open-label phase I trial in Germany that tested a mutant IDH1 peptide vaccine in humans for the first time. Genomic DNA for TCRB sequencing was extracted from EDTA blood using the DNeasy Blood and Tissue Kit.

The sequence derives from a man aged 18 to 35 with glioma. Some clones in this sample may be carry-over from other donors' samples. Recombination joined TRBV19 with TRBJ1-1; TRBD1 is possibly the D segment (6 matching bases). Material: PBMCs, obtained from a glioma patient whose treatment included an IDH1 peptide vaccine. The DNA sequence reads TGTGCCAGTAGTGACGGGGGCAGCACTGAAGCTTTCTTT. The resulting protein is CASSDGGSTEAFF.